The present TCR beta chain was sequenced within a study of metastatic and nonmetastatic thyroid tumors. TCRdb re-clonotyped the PCR reads via MiXCR. The sample lists 45,000 or so clones; 4% to 5% were seen once. This clone was counted ten times or more. Until they underwent thyroid surgery, no patient had received any treatment. The TCR was taken from a female donor with papillary thyroid cancer or a benign thyroid nodule (not recorded which). Some clones in this sample may be carry-over from other donors' samples. The sample consisted of blood.

CDR3 DNA sequence: TGTGCCAGCAGTTCGGACAGGGCTGGCTATGGCTACACCTTC. Translated, it gives CASSSDRAGYGYTF. This chain joins TRBV27 and TRBJ1-2; TRBD1 matches 8 bases. From germline, CDR1 is MNHEY and CDR2 SMNVEV (reference sequence). CDR3 length: 14 residues. The V segment lost 4 bases and the J segment 4 bases; nucleotides outside the gene matches: 5.